Listed below are T cell receptor beta chains from one sample, sequenced in a study of blood T cell repertoires in COVID-19. Sequencing used immunoSEQ multiplex PCR; TCRdb keeps in-frame clones, though not all of them. The sample consists of about 210,000 clones, approximately 80% of them appearing once. Input material: PBMCs or T cells enriched from blood (not recorded which). All receptors derive from a man aged 25 to 40 with acute COVID-19. Both conserved end residues are part of each CDR3. Fields, in order: D gene, clone size, V gene, J gene, CDR3 protein, CDR3 DNA. D genes are given only for firm matches. Rows give clone size only sometimes, using once, few, many, or a class for an expanded clone.

>-|-|TRBV21-1|TRBJ2-5
CASSDGDTEETQYF
TGTGCCAGCAGCGATGGGGACACCGAAGAGACCCAGTACTTC
>TRBD2|once|TRBV6-4|TRBJ2-3
CASSDASGGADTQYF
TGTGCCAGCAGTGACGCTAGCGGGGGAGCAGATACGCAGTATTTT
>TRBD2|once|TRBV2|TRBJ2-5
CASRATLTSGGQETQYF
TGTGCCAGCAGAGCCACCTTAACTAGCGGGGGGCAAGAGACCCAGTACTTC
>TRBD1|-|TRBV5-6|TRBJ1-2
CASSLTGGAGGYTF
TGTGCCAGCAGCTTGACAGGGGGCGCAGGTGGCTACACCTTC
>-|-|TRBV7-2|TRBJ1-1
CASSPWKGVTEAFF
TGTGCCAGCAGCCCCTGGAAAGGAGTCACTGAAGCTTTCTTT
>-|-|TRBV7-9|TRBJ1-6
CASSMDSPYSPLHF
TGTGCCAGCAGCATGGACAGCCCGTACTCACCCCTCCACTTT
>-|-|TRBV28|TRBJ1-5
CASDGSGPRNQPQHF
TGTGCCAGCGACGGGAGTGGGCCGCGCAATCAGCCCCAGCATTTT
>TRBD1|-|TRBV29-1|TRBJ1-1
CSVGTLPKGTGGVSVRQTEAFF
TGCAGCGTTGGGACCCTCCCAAAAGGGACAGGGGGCGTATCAGTCAGGCAAACTGAAGCTTTCTTT
>-|-|TRBV9|TRBJ2-3
CASRGDGTDTQYF
TGTGCCAGCAGGGGCGATGGCACAGATACGCAGTATTTT
>-|-|TRBV18|TRBJ1-6
CASSPSRDSPLHF
TGTGCCAGCTCACCGTCGAGGGATTCACCCCTCCACTTT
>TRBD2|-|TRBV5-4|TRBJ2-1
CASSSPGLGRPFF
TGTGCCAGCAGCTCCCCCGGACTAGGTCGTCCGTTCTTC
>TRBD1|-|TRBV19|TRBJ1-5
CASSATGVGNQPQHF
TGTGCCAGTAGTGCTACAGGGGTAGGCAATCAGCCCCAGCATTTT
>-|-|TRBV6-6|TRBJ1-1
CASSYSEGGTEAFF
TGTGCCAGCAGTTACTCAGAGGGTGGAACTGAAGCTTTCTTT
>-|once|TRBV6-5|TRBJ1-2
CASSLSTAASGYTF
TGTGCCAGCAGTCTCTCGACGGCGGCTAGTGGCTACACCTTC
>-|-|TRBV2|TRBJ1-2
CAKGGYGRRDYGYTF
TGTGCCAAAGGGGGTTACGGGCGGAGAGACTATGGCTACACCTTC
>TRBD1|-|TRBV12-5|TRBJ2-3
CASGTGTVDRDTQYF
TGTGCTAGTGGGACCGGGACAGTCGACCGGGATACGCAGTATTTT
>TRBD2|-|TRBV6-1|TRBJ2-1
CASSALGTSGSYNEQFF
TGTGCCAGCAGTGCCCTGGGGACTAGCGGTTCCTACAATGAGCAGTTCTTC
>-|-|TRBV21-1|TRBJ2-5
CASSKPLEAQGAETQYF
TGTGCCAGCAGCAAACCTCTGGAAGCTCAGGGGGCAGAGACCCAGTACTTC
>-|-|TRBV30|TRBJ2-3
CAWKIATGSTDTQYF
TGTGCCTGGAAAATAGCGACGGGGAGCACAGATACGCAGTATTTT
>-|few|TRBV19|TRBJ2-1
CASRGAGSSYNEQFF
TGTGCCAGTAGAGGGGCGGGAAGCTCCTACAATGAGCAGTTCTTC
>TRBD1|-|TRBV10-3|TRBJ1-1
CAISGYGTANTEAFF
TGTGCCATCAGTGGCTACGGGACAGCGAACACTGAAGCTTTCTTT
>-|-|TRBV6-5|TRBJ1-2
CASNLLTANYGYTF
TGTGCCAGCAACTTACTGACAGCTAACTATGGCTACACCTTC
>TRBD1|-|TRBV6-5|TRBJ1-2
CASISGQGGNYGYTF
TGTGCCAGTATCTCCGGACAGGGCGGAAACTATGGCTACACCTTC
>-|-|TRBV3-1/TRBV3-2|TRBJ1-1
CASSQEGHTEAFF
TGTGCCAGCAGCCAAGAGGGGCACACTGAAGCTTTCTTT
>-|-|TRBV5-1|TRBJ2-2
CASSPSGARELFF
TGCGCCAGCAGTCCCTCTGGGGCCAGGGAGCTGTTTTTT
>TRBD2|-|TRBV6-6|TRBJ2-3
CASSPGLAGGRTRDTQYF
TGTGCCAGCAGTCCCGGACTAGCGGGGGGGCGGACGAGAGATACGCAGTATTTT
>-|-|TRBV10-3|TRBJ2-7
CAISATGDEQYF
TGTGCCATCAGTGCCACAGGAGACGAGCAGTACTTC
>-|-|TRBV12-3/TRBV12-4|TRBJ2-2
CASRAPGELFF
TGTGCCAGCCGCGCCCCCGGGGAGCTGTTTTTT
>-|-|TRBV6-5|TRBJ1-5
CASASGLSNQPQHF
TGTGCCAGCGCTAGCGGGCTTAGCAATCAGCCCCAGCATTTT
>-|-|TRBV3-1/TRBV3-2|TRBJ2-7
CASSRSEGYEQYF
TGTGCCAGCAGCCGATCGGAGGGGTACGAGCAGTACTTC
>-|-|TRBV10-2|TRBJ2-5
CASSESRGTTQETQYF
TGCGCCAGCAGTGAGTCGAGGGGGACAACCCAAGAGACCCAGTACTTC
>-|-|TRBV6-2/TRBV6-3|TRBJ2-1
CASSYSQGGEQFF
TGTGCCAGCAGTTACAGTCAGGGAGGTGAGCAGTTCTTC
>-|-|TRBV6-5|TRBJ2-7
CASSQTGGSYEQYF
TGTGCCAGCAGCCAGACAGGCGGCTCCTACGAGCAGTACTTC
>-|-|TRBV14|TRBJ2-5
CASSQQNQETQYF
TGTGCCAGCAGCCAACAAAACCAAGAGACCCAGTACTTC
>TRBD1|-|TRBV19|TRBJ1-4
CASSWGQGFSSGEKLFF
TGTGCCAGTAGTTGGGGACAGGGCTTTAGTAGTGGCGAAAAACTGTTTTTT
>TRBD1|-|TRBV5-5|TRBJ1-2
CASSLSGQGVYGYTF
TGTGCCAGCAGCTTGTCGGGACAGGGAGTCTATGGCTACACCTTC
>-|-|TRBV6-5|TRBJ1-5
CASSYGGKGSNQPQHF
TGTGCCAGCAGTTACGGGGGGAAAGGAAGCAATCAGCCCCAGCATTTT
>TRBD2|-|TRBV24-1|TRBJ2-1
CATSDPTSVYGEQFF
TGTGCCACCAGTGACCCGACTAGCGTCTATGGTGAGCAGTTCTTC
>-|-|TRBV28|TRBJ2-2
CASSFPTVQPRTGELFF
TGTGCCAGCAGTTTCCCGACAGTCCAACCTAGGACCGGGGAGCTGTTTTTT
>-|-|TRBV5-4|TRBJ2-7
CASSLEGEIYEQYF
TGTGCCAGCAGCTTGGAAGGGGAAATATACGAGCAGTACTTC
>TRBD1|-|TRBV16|TRBJ1-2
CASSQRDSNYGYTF
TGTGCCAGCAGCCAGAGGGACAGTAACTATGGCTACACCTTC
>TRBD1|-|TRBV9|TRBJ1-1
CASSARDREGEAFF
TGTGCCAGCAGCGCCCGGGACAGGGAAGGTGAAGCTTTCTTT
>TRBD1|-|TRBV5-4|TRBJ2-6
CASSGTGSPGANVLTF
TGTGCCAGCAGTGGGACAGGGTCACCCGGGGCCAACGTCCTGACTTTC
>-|few|TRBV4-1|TRBJ1-3
CASSQFADYSGNTIYF
TGCGCCAGCAGCCAATTCGCGGACTACTCTGGAAACACCATATATTTT
>TRBD1|-|TRBV2|TRBJ1-5
CASSPYLTGGLQPQHF
TGTGCCAGCAGTCCCTACTTGACAGGGGGCCTTCAGCCCCAGCATTTT
>TRBD1|-|TRBV10-1|TRBJ2-3
CASSESTPGTVGDTQYF
TGCGCCAGCAGTGAGTCGACTCCAGGGACAGTCGGGGATACGCAGTATTTT
>TRBD1|-|TRBV19|TRBJ2-7
CASTPGRGPTYEQYF
TGTGCCAGTACTCCTGGAAGGGGGCCGACCTACGAGCAGTACTTC
>TRBD1|-|TRBV27|TRBJ2-7
CASSFEGQTYEQYF
TGTGCCAGCAGTTTTGAGGGACAGACCTACGAGCAGTACTTC
>TRBD2|-|TRBV6-5|TRBJ2-1
CASIRLALGDNEQFF
TGTGCCAGCATTCGACTAGCGCTCGGAGACAATGAGCAGTTCTTC
>-|-|TRBV5-5|TRBJ1-6
CASRGLDNSPLHF
TGTGCCAGCAGGGGGCTGGATAATTCACCCCTCCACTTT
>-|-|TRBV5-1|TRBJ2-4
CASSLQGAKNIQYF
TGCGCCAGCAGCTTACAGGGAGCCAAAAACATTCAGTACTTC
>TRBD2|-|TRBV5-1|TRBJ2-1
CASSLGSGGAYEQFF
TGCGCCAGCAGCTTGGGCAGCGGGGGGGCCTATGAGCAGTTCTTC
>TRBD2|-|TRBV6-1|TRBJ2-2
CASSGLAGGPDTGELFF
TGTGCCAGCAGTGGACTAGCGGGGGGGCCTGACACCGGGGAGCTGTTTTTT